This T cell receptor beta chain was sequenced for a study of blood T cell repertoires in COVID-19. At the level of the study: Italy, Spain and the United States were the sources of the convalescent and acute COVID-19 samples.

Germline V gives CDR1 SGHNT, CDR2 YYREEE (reference sequence). CDR3 length: 14 amino acids. Trimming removed 4 bases at V and 5 bases at J, with 13 bases between. Original handling: Cell counts per sample came from amplifying reference gene primers. Data came from immunoSEQ multiplex PCR; TCRdb stores just in-frame clones and leaves some out. The DNA gave D and trimming, while V, J and clone size come from that table. The table includes roughly 31,000 clones, 75% to 90% detected once. This sequence was found in a man between 60 and 75 years old with acute or convalescent COVID-19. Sequenced sample: peripheral blood. V and J are TRBV5-4 and TRBJ2-1, with TRBD1 as a possible D gene (6 bases). The CDR3 nucleotides read TGTGCCAGCAGCCAGGCCTACAGGGACAATGAGCAGTTCTTC. Amino acid sequence: CASSQAYRDNEQFF.